These T cell receptor beta chains were read from a single sample in a study of technical replicates of blood from a few donors. The method was immunoSEQ multiplex PCR; TCRdb's version includes in-frame clones alone and lacks a portion of them. The sample has 55,000 to 75,000 clones, less than 95% seen once; the top ten hold 2.5% to 3.5%. The sequencing input was PBMCs. Receptors were obtained from a human donor in good health. Some clones in this sample may be carry-over from other donors' samples. The CDR3 runs from the conserved cysteine through the conserved F or W. D genes are given only for firm matches. Rows give clone size only sometimes, using once, few, many, or a class for an expanded clone.

V gene: TRBV7-8; clone size: .; D gene: .; J gene: TRBJ2-7; CDR3 DNA: TGTGCCAGCAGCTTAGTAGTAGCGGCTAGCTCCTACGAGCAGTACTTC; CDR3 protein: CASSLVVAASSYEQYF
V gene: TRBV30; clone size: .; D gene: TRBD1; J gene: TRBJ1-5; CDR3 DNA: TGTGCCTGGAGTACGCAGGGGGATGGCAATCAGCCCCAGCATTTT; CDR3 protein: CAWSTQGDGNQPQHF
V gene: TRBV7-3; clone size: .; D gene: .; J gene: TRBJ2-2; CDR3 DNA: TGTGCCAGCACCGTTCCGGGGTCCGGGGAGCTGTTTTTT; CDR3 protein: CASTVPGSGELFF
V gene: TRBV18; clone size: .; D gene: .; J gene: TRBJ1-6; CDR3 DNA: TGTGCCAGCTCACCCCAGGGGAAAGATTCACCCCTCCACTTT; CDR3 protein: CASSPQGKDSPLHF
V gene: TRBV10-2; clone size: .; D gene: TRBD2; J gene: TRBJ2-3; CDR3 DNA: TGCGCCAGGAGCCGGACTAGCGAGTCCGATACGCAGTATTTT; CDR3 protein: CARSRTSESDTQYF
V gene: TRBV2; clone size: .; D gene: .; J gene: TRBJ2-3; CDR3 DNA: TGTGCCAGCAGGGGCGGGGGCAGGGGCGTCAGGGATACGCAGTATTTT; CDR3 protein: CASRGGGRGVRDTQYF
V gene: TRBV7-2; clone size: .; D gene: .; J gene: TRBJ1-1; CDR3 DNA: TGTGCCAGCAGGAGTGTTTTTCCCACTGAAGCTTTCTTT; CDR3 protein: CASRSVFPTEAFF
V gene: TRBV5-4; clone size: .; D gene: TRBD2; J gene: TRBJ2-1; CDR3 DNA: TGTGCCAGCAGCTTGAGTACTAGCGGGAAATACAATGAGCAGTTCTTC; CDR3 protein: CASSLSTSGKYNEQFF
V gene: TRBV6-5; clone size: .; D gene: .; J gene: TRBJ1-2; CDR3 DNA: TGTGCCAGCAGTCCTTTGGGAGAGACTAACTATGGCTACACCTTC; CDR3 protein: CASSPLGETNYGYTF
V gene: TRBV5-3; clone size: .; D gene: TRBD1; J gene: TRBJ1-2; CDR3 DNA: TGTGCCAGAAGCTTGAACAGGGGGTCTAGGGGCTACACCTTC; CDR3 protein: CARSLNRGSRGYTF
V gene: TRBV27; clone size: .; D gene: .; J gene: TRBJ2-1; CDR3 DNA: TGTGCCAGCAGCCCTGCCATAGTGCGCTCCTACAATGAGCAGTTCTTC; CDR3 protein: CASSPAIVRSYNEQFF
V gene: TRBV4-3; clone size: .; D gene: .; J gene: TRBJ2-5; CDR3 DNA: TGCGCCAGCAGCCAAGATCGGGGTAGATCTGAGACCCAGTACTTC; CDR3 protein: CASSQDRGRSETQYF
V gene: TRBV11-3; clone size: .; D gene: TRBD2; J gene: TRBJ2-7; CDR3 DNA: TGTGCCAGCAGCTTATACGGGACTAGCGGCTACGAGCAGTACTTC; CDR3 protein: CASSLYGTSGYEQYF
V gene: TRBV4-2; clone size: .; D gene: .; J gene: TRBJ1-6; CDR3 DNA: TGTGCCAGCAGCCGCACCCGGGACACTAATTCACCCCTCCACTTT; CDR3 protein: CASSRTRDTNSPLHF
V gene: TRBV27; clone size: .; D gene: TRBD2; J gene: TRBJ2-5; CDR3 DNA: TGTGCCAGCAGTTCCCCGACTAGCGGGAGGGAGACCCAGTACTTC; CDR3 protein: CASSSPTSGRETQYF
V gene: TRBV20-1; clone size: .; D gene: .; J gene: TRBJ2-7; CDR3 DNA: TGCAGTGCTAGTACAGGATTCGAGCAGTACTTC; CDR3 protein: CSASTGFEQYF
V gene: TRBV7-6; clone size: .; D gene: TRBD1; J gene: TRBJ2-1; CDR3 DNA: TGTGCCAGCAGCTTGCCTGGGACAGGAAACAATGAGCAGTTCTTC; CDR3 protein: CASSLPGTGNNEQFF
V gene: TRBV5-6; clone size: .; D gene: TRBD2; J gene: TRBJ2-3; CDR3 DNA: TGTGCCAGCGGTCCGTTCGGGGGGGCCGGCACAGATACGCAGTATTTT; CDR3 protein: CASGPFGGAGTDTQYF
V gene: TRBV4-3; clone size: once; D gene: TRBD1; J gene: TRBJ1-2; CDR3 DNA: TGCGCCAGCAGCCAAGATCATTCAGGGGGTAACTATGGCTACACCTTC; CDR3 protein: CASSQDHSGGNYGYTF
V gene: TRBV5-1; clone size: .; D gene: TRBD2; J gene: TRBJ2-7; CDR3 DNA: TGCGCCAGCAGCTTGGAACTGGGGAGGGCCGAGCAGTACTTC; CDR3 protein: CASSLELGRAEQYF